The 20 T cell receptor beta chains reported below all come from one sample, sequenced in a study of shared clonotypes between healthy human individuals. TCRdb's table, derived via immunoSEQ multiplex PCR, lists solely in-frame clones and lacks some. The sample lists some 2,100,000 clones; about 92% were seen once. CD8 cells regarded as naive lacked CD45RO, were positively chosen for CCR7, and omitted terminally differentiated effector memory CD45RA+ cells. The source material was naive CD8+ T cells from PBMCs. The origin of the receptors is a young man in good health. Some clones in this sample may be carry-over from other donors' samples.

The chain combines TRBV5-6 with TRBJ2-5, with D hard to call. The end of the DNA fits TRBJ2-7 better, so the J call may be wrong. Germline CDR1 SGHDT, CDR2 YYEEEE. This CDR3 comprises 13 residues. The DNA for the CDR3 is TGTGCCAGCAGCGGTGCTAGTCTAGGCGAGCAGTACTTC. This sequence encodes CASSGASLGEQYF.

This clone has more than one count but fewer than ten. The CDR3 sequence: CAWRIVGQPYGYTF. The CDR3 region has the DNA TGTGCCTGGAGAATAGTGGGACAGCCTTATGGCTACACCTTC. The chain couples TRBV30 to TRBJ1-2; TRBD1 matches 7 bases. This CDR3 is 14 amino acids long. The V segment lost 3 bases and the J segment 5 bases; nucleotides outside the gene matches: 9. Germline-derived CDR1 and CDR2 are GTSNPN and SVGIG (reference sequence).

V usage is TRBV5-6 and J usage is TRBJ2-7, with 9 positions matching TRBD1. Looked up from germline, CDR1 is SGHDT and CDR2 is YYEEEE. The CDR3 is made up of 14 amino acids. With V trimmed by 3 bases and J by 9 bases, 10 bases remained unmatched. CDR3 DNA sequence: TGTGCCAGCAGCTCCGGACAGGGGATATTAGGGCAGTACTTC. Translating gives CASSSGQGILGQYF.

The rearrangement uses TRBV6-6 and TRBJ2-5, with D perhaps TRBD1 or TRBD2 (6 bases each). This CDR3 spans 15 amino acids. The V gene's germline CDR1 is MNHNY and CDR2 SVGAGI (reference sequence). Trimming took 2 bases from V and 5 from J, leaving 15 bases between them. This CDR3 is CASSYAAGEVETQYF. The CDR3 bases are TGTGCCAGCAGTTACGCGGCAGGGGAGGTGGAGACCCAGTACTTC.

This chain connects TRBV11-2 to TRBJ2-3; TRBD2 agrees at 14 bases. Germline values: CDR1 SGHAT, CDR2 FQNNGV. V was clipped by 2 bases and J by 5 bases; unmatched bases: 9. CDR3 length equals 18 residues. CDR3 protein: CASSLPGTSGSVEDTQYF. The CDR3 nucleotides are TGTGCCAGCAGCTTACCCGGGACTAGCGGGAGTGTGGAAGATACGCAGTATTTT.

This clone has just a few counts. V usage is TRBV7-9 and J usage is TRBJ2-7; D remains unclear. Trimming shortened V by 1 base and J by 3 bases, and 13 bases separated the two germline ends. Germline V gives CDR1 SEHNR, CDR2 FQNEAQ (reference sequence). CDR3 length: 15 residues. The CDR3 spells CASSLVLGALYEQYF. CDR3 DNA: TGTGCCAGCAGCTTAGTGCTGGGCGCGCTCTACGAGCAGTACTTC.

The rearrangement joins TRBV7-9 to TRBJ1-1, with D tentatively TRBD1 (5 bases). Germline CDR1 and CDR2: SEHNR and FQNEAQ (reference sequence). Trimming cost V 4 bases and J 6 bases, with 12 bases left between them. The CDR3 is 13 residues long. The CDR3 DNA sequence: TGTGCCAGCAGCTCCCGAGACAGAGCTGAAGCTTTCTTT. This translates into CASSSRDRAEAFF.

The genes are TRBV7-9 and TRBJ1-2; the match to TRBD1 covers 10 bases. Germline loops: CDR1 SEHNR, CDR2 FQNEAQ (reference sequence). V trimming: 5 bases; J trimming: 1 base; junction bases outside the gene matches: 10. This CDR3 comprises 17 residues. The CDR3 loop reads CASSRLRDRGVNYGYTF. CDR3 nucleotide sequence: TGTGCCAGCAGCCGACTCCGGGACAGGGGTGTTAACTATGGCTACACCTTC.

The chain links TRBV7-9 to TRBJ2-2, with unresolved D. The germline CDR1 and CDR2 sequences are SEHNR and FQNEAQ (reference sequence). V was pared by 5 bases and J by 0 bases, with 16 bases between. This CDR3 has 17 residues. In DNA form, the CDR3 reads TGTGCCAGCAGCCCCTCTCACGGAAACTCGAACACCGGGGAGCTGTTTTTT. This sequence encodes CASSPSHGNSNTGELFF.

The rearrangement links TRBV9 to TRBJ1-1; D not certain. Per germline, CDR1 SGDLS and CDR2 YYNGEE. The CDR3 length is 14 residues. V was cut by 1 base and J by 4 bases, with 11 bases left in between. The CDR3 sequence is CASSVTEIFTEAFF. CDR3 sequence (DNA): TGTGCCAGCAGCGTAACCGAGATCTTCACTGAAGCTTTCTTT.

This clone has only one observation. Distinct nucleotide sequences in the sample also encode this CDR3. The chain couples TRBV27 to TRBJ2-7, with 10 bases fitting TRBD1. CDR3 length equals 15 residues. The junction had 6 bases not matched to a gene; V was cut back by 4 bases and J by 3 bases. Germline V gene data show CDR1 as MNHEY and CDR2 as SMNVEV (reference sequence). CDR3 DNA sequence: TGTGCCAGCAGTTATACCGGGACAGGGGTCTACGAGCAGTACTTC. It yields the protein CASSYTGTGVYEQYF.

This chain links TRBV27 with TRBJ1-1, with 8 positions matching TRBD1. After removal of 3 bases from V and 4 bases from J, the junction contained 4 bases not matched to a gene. The length of the CDR3 is 14 residues. Germline V gene lookup returns CDR1 MNHEY and CDR2 SMNVEV (reference sequence). The CDR3 bases are TGTGCCAGCAGTTTCCGGCAGGGGGCCACTGAAGCTTTCTTT. It yields the protein CASSFRQGATEAFF.

The chain uses TRBV9 and TRBJ2-5; D perhaps matches TRBD2 (6 bases). The germline V gene encodes CDR1 SGDLS and CDR2 YYNGEE. This CDR3 is 15 amino acids long. V was pared by 3 bases and J by 5 bases, with 17 bases between. The CDR3 sequence: CASSARDGGAETQYF. In nucleotides, the CDR3 is TGTGCCAGCAGCGCCCGGGACGGGGGTGCTGAGACCCAGTACTTC.

The V call is TRBV28, the J call TRBJ2-5; D gene unclear. This CDR3 is 14 amino acids long. The germline gives CDR1 MDHEN, CDR2 SYDVKM. The V and J ends lost 6 bases and 5 bases respectively, with 16 bases between them. In DNA, the CDR3 is TGTGCCAGCAGGGATGATTTACTTCAGGAGACCCAGTACTTC. It codes for CASRDDLLQETQYF. Full variable domain (rest looked up from reference TRBV28 and TRBJ2-5): DVKVTQSSRYLVKRTGEKVFLECVQDMDHENMFWYRQDPGLGLRLIYFSYDVKMKEKGDIPEGYSVSREKKERFSLILESASTNQTSMYLCASRDDLLQETQYFGPGTRLLVL.

The rearrangement uses TRBV9 and TRBJ2-3; TRBD2 matches 9 bases. The CDR3 runs 14 residues. The V gene end was trimmed by 5 bases and the J gene end by 3 bases; junction bases not matched to a gene: 4. The germline CDR1 and CDR2 sequences are SGDLS and YYNGEE. The CDR3 is CASRPSGDTDTQYF. CDR3 DNA sequence: TGTGCCAGCAGGCCTAGCGGGGATACAGATACGCAGTATTTT. Together with reference TRBV9 and TRBJ2-3, the CDR3 gives the full variable domain: DSGVTQTPKHLITATGQRVTLRCSPRSGDLSVYWYQQSLDQGLQFLIQYYNGEERAKGNILERFSAQQFPDLHSELNLSSLELGDSALYFCASRPSGDTDTQYFGPGTRLTVL.

J is TRBJ2-7 and V is TRBV27; D is unclear. The length of the CDR3 is 15 residues. The germline CDR1 and CDR2 sequences are MNHEY and SMNVEV (reference sequence). V lost 3 bases and J 4 bases, leaving 16 bases between the germline ends. CDR3 nucleotides: TGTGCCAGCAGTTTGAGCCTTTTGGGGTCTTACGAGCAGTACTTC. It codes for CASSLSLLGSYEQYF.

The chain links TRBV27 to TRBJ2-3, with 13 bases lining up with TRBD2. In germline, CDR1 is MNHEY, CDR2 SMNVEV (reference sequence). After removal of 6 bases from V and 7 bases from J, the junction contained 13 bases not matched to a gene. There are 17 residues in the CDR3. The CDR3 sequence: CASSVLLGLAGVNTQYF. CDR3 nucleotides: TGTGCCAGCAGCGTATTACTCGGACTAGCGGGAGTCAATACGCAGTATTTT.

On this clone: Other nucleotide sequences in the sample specify the same CDR3. The J gene is TRBJ2-5, the V gene TRBV9; D possibly uses TRBD1 or TRBD2 (5 bases each). CDR1 SGDLS and CDR2 YYNGEE come from the germline V gene. With 0 bases removed from V and 5 bases from J, the gap between germline ends came to 5 bases. The CDR3 runs to 12 residues. The CDR3 reads CASSVGGETQYF. The DNA of the CDR3 is TGTGCCAGCAGCGTAGGGGGGGAGACCCAGTACTTC.

Worth noting for this clone: At one of its ends the junction is not consistent with the germline gene, which may arise from a read error. This rearrangement joins TRBV28 to TRBJ2-4; 11 bases are shared with TRBD1. This CDR3 has 14 residues. CDR1 is MDHEN, CDR2 SYDVKM, per germline. CDR3 region: CASSLGTGGNMQYF. CDR3 in DNA: TGTGCCAGCAGTTTAGGGACAGGGGGAAACATGCAGTACTTC.

The gene calls are TRBV30 and TRBJ1-1; D remains unclear. The ends were cut back, 0 bases at V and 5 bases at J, with 16 bases in the middle. The CDR3 runs 15 residues. In germline, CDR1 is GTSNPN, CDR2 SVGIG (reference sequence). The DNA for the CDR3 is TGTGCCTGGAGTGTAAAAATGGGATTTGGTACTGAAGCTTTCTTT. Residues: CAWSVKMGFGTEAFF. The variable domain in full, with the rest retrieved from reference TRBV30 and TRBJ1-1, is SQTIHQWPATLVQPVGSPLSLECTVEGTSNPNLYWYRQAAGRGLQLLFYSVGIGQISSEVPQNLSASRPQDRQFILSSKKLLLSDSGFYLCAWSVKMGFGTEAFFGQGTRLTVV.